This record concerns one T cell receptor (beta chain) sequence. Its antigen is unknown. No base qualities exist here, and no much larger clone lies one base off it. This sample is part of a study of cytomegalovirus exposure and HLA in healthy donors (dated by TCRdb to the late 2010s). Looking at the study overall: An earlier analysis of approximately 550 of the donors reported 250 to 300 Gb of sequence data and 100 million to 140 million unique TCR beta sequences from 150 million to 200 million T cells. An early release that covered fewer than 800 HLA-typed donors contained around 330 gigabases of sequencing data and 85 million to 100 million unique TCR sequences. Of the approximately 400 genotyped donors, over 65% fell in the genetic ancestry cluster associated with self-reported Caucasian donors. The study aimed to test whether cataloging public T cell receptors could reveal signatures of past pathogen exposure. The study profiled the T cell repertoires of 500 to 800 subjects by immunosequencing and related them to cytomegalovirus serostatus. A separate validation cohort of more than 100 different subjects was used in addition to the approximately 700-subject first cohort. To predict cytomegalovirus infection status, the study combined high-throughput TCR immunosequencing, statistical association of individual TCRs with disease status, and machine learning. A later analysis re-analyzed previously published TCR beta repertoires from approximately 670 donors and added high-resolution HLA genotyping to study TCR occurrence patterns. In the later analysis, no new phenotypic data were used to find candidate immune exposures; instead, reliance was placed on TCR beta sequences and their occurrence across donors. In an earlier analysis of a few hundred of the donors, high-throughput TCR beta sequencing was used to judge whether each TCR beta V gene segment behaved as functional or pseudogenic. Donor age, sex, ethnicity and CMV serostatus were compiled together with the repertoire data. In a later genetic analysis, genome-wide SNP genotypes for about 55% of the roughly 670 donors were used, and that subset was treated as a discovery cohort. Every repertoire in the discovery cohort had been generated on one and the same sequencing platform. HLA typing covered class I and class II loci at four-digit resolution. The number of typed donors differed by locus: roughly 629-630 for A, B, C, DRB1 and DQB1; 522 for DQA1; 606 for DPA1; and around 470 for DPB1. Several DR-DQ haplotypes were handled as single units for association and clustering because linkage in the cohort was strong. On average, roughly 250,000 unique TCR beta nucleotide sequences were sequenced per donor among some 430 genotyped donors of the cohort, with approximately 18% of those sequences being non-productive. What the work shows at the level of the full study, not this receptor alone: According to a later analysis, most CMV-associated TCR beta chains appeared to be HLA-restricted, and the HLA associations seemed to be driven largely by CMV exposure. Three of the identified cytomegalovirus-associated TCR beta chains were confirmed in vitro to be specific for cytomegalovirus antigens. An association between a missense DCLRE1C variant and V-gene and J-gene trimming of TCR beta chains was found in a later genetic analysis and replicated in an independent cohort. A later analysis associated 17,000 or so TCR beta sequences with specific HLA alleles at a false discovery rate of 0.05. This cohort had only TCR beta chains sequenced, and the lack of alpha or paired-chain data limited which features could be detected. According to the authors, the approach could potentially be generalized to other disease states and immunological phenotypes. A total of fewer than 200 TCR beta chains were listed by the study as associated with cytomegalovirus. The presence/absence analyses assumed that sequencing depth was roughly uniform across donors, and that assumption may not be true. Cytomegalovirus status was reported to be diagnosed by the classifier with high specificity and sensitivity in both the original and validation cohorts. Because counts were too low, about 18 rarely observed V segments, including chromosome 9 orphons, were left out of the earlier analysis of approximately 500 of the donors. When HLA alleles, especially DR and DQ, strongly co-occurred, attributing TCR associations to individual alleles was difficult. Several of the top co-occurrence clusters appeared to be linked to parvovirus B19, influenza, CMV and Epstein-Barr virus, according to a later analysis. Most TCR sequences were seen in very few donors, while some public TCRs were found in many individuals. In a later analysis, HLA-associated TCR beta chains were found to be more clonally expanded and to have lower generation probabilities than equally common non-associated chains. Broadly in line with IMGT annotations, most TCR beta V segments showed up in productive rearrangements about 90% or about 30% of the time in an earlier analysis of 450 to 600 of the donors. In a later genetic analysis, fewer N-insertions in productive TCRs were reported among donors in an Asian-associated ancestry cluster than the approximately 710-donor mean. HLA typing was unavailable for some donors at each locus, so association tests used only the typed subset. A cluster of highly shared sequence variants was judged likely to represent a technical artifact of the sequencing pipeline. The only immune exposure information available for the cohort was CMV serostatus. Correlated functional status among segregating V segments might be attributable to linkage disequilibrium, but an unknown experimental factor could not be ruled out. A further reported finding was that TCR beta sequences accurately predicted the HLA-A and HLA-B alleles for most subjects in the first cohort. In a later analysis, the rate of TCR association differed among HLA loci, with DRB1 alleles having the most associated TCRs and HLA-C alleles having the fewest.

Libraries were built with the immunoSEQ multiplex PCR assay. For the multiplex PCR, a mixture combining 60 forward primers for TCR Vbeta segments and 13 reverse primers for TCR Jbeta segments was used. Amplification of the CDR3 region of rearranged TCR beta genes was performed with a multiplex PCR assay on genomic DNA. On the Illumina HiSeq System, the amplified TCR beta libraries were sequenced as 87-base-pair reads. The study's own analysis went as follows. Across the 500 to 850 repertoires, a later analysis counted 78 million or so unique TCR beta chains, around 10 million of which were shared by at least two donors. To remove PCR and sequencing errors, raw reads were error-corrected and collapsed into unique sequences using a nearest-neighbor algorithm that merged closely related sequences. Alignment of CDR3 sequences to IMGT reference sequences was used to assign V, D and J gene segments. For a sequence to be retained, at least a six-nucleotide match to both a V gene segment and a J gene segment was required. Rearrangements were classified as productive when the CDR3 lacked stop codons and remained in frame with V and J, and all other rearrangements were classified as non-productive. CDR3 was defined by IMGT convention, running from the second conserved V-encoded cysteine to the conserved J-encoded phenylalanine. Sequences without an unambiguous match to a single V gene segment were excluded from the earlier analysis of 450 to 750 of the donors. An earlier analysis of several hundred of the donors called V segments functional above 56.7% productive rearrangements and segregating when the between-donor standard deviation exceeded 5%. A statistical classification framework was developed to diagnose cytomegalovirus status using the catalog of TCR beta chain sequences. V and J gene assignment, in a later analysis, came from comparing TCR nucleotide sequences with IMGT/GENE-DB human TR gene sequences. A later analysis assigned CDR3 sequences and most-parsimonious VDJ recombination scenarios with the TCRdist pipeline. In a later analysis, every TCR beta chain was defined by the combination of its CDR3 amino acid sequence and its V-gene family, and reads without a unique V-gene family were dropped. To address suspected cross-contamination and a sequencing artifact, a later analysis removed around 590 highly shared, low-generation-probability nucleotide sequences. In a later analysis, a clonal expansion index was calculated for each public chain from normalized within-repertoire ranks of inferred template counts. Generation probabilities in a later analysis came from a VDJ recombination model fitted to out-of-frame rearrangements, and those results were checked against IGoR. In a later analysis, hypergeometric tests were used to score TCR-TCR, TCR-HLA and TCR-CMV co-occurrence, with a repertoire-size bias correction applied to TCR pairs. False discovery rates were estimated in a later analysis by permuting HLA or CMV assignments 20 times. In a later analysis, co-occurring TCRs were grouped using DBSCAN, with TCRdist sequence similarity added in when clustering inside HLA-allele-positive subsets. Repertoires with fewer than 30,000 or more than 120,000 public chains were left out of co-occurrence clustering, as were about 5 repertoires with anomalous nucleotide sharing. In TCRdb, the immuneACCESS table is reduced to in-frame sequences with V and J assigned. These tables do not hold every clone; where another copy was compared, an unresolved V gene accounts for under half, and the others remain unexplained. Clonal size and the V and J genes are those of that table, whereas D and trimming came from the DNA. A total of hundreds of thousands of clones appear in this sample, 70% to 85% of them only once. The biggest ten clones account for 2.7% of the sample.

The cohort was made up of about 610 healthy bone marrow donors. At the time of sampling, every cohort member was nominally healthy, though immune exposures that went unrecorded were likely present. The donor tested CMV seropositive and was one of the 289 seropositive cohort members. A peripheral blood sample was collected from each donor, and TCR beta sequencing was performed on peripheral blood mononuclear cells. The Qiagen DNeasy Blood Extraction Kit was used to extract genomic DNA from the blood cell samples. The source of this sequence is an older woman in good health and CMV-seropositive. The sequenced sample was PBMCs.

CDR3 region: CASSLGEGTAGELFF. Here is the DNA: TGTGCCAGCAGCTTAGGGGAGGGGACGGCCGGGGAGCTGTTTTTT. Recombination connected TRBV11-3 to TRBJ2-2; the junction holds 7 bases that match TRBD2. The germline V gene gives CDR1 as SGHNT and CDR2 as YENEEA. The CDR3, from cysteine to phenylalanine, totals 15 residues. The only DNA kept is the CDR3, 45 bases in frame from the first base. V is cut back by 1 base and J by 6 bases, with 5 bases in the junction unmatched.